Below are 15 T cell receptor beta chains sequenced from a single sample in a study of chemoradiotherapy in HPV16-positive cancers (dated by TCRdb to the early 2020s). Libraries came from the immunoSEQ multiplex PCR assay. TCRdb stores this immuneACCESS table with in-frame sequences only. Part of the clones is absent; in the studies checked, under half of the shortfall reflects unresolved V genes, and no reason is known for the rest. A total of around 5,000 clones appear in this sample, approximately 86% of them only once. Approximately 2.5% of the sample is held by the ten biggest clonotypes. The sequencing used tumor tissue, collected from a patient who underwent chemoradiotherapy. The receptors here all came from a human donor with HPV-associated anogenital cancer.

The chain has TRBV9 and TRBJ2-5, with TRBD2 identical over 11 bases. J gave up 7 bases and V 2 bases, and 10 bases lay outside the gene matches. The germline V gene has CDR1 SGDLS and CDR2 YYNGEE. This CDR3 spans 16 amino acids. For the CDR3, the DNA is TGTGCCAGCAGCGTCTCGACTAGCGGGGCCCGGGGGACCCAGTACTTC. Protein product: CASSVSTSGARGTQYF.

This chain joins TRBV4-3 and TRBJ1-5, with D hard to call. The germline gives CDR1 LGHNA, CDR2 YSLEER. This CDR3 region has 15 residues. Trimming took 4 bases from V and 2 from J, leaving 12 bases between them. Written as DNA, the CDR3 is TGCGCCAGCAGCCCCTCGTGGCAGGGCAATCAGCCCCAGCATTTT. The encoded protein is CASSPSWQGNQPQHF.

The V call is TRBV7-2, the J call TRBJ1-2; 8 bases are a match to TRBD1. Germline CDR1 reads SGHTA; CDR2 reads FQGNSA. V shed 2 bases, J shed 3 bases, and the junction held 5 bases outside the gene matches. The CDR3 totals 15 residues. CDR3 sequence (DNA): TGTGCCAGCAGCTTAAGACAGGGGAATCACTATGGCTACACCTTC. Protein: CASSLRQGNHYGYTF.

The J gene is TRBJ2-5, the V gene TRBV9; D is undetermined. Germline assignment: CDR1 SGDLS and CDR2 YYNGEE. The CDR3 totals 14 residues. V shed 0 bases and J shed 6 bases, with 12 bases lying between them. CDR3 bases: TGTGCCAGCAGCGTAGCTGGTAGCAGGCAGACCCAGTACTTC. Protein sequence: CASSVAGSRQTQYF. Supplemented by reference TRBV9 and TRBJ2-5, the full variable domain reads DSGVTQTPKHLITATGQRVTLRCSPRSGDLSVYWYQQSLDQGLQFLIQYYNGEERAKGNILERFSAQQFPDLHSELNLSSLELGDSALYFCASSVAGSRQTQYFGPGTRLLVL.

V usage is TRBV19 and J usage is TRBJ1-3; a possible D gene is TRBD1 (5 bases). Per the germline V gene, CDR1 is LNHDA and CDR2 is SQIVND (reference sequence). This CDR3 has 14 residues. V lost 7 bases and J lost 0, with 10 bases in between. The CDR3: CASTGPYSGNTIYF. CDR3 in DNA: TGTGCCAGTACGGGGCCCTACTCTGGAAACACCATATATTTT.

The gene calls are TRBV5-1 and TRBJ1-2; possibly TRBD1 for D (5 bases). Germline CDR1 SGHRS, CDR2 YFSETQ. This CDR3 has 15 amino acids. V lost 0 bases, J lost 8 bases, and 17 bases lay in between. The CDR3 protein is CASSLEGTNLRGYTF. The CDR3 nucleotides read TGCGCCAGCAGCTTGGAAGGGACCAATCTCAGGGGCTACACCTTC.

V gene TRBV7-2 combines with J gene TRBJ2-1, with D possibly called TRBD1 or TRBD2 (5 bases each). Trimming took off 1 base at V and 9 bases at J, with 13 bases between the two ends. The CDR3 runs 14 residues. Germline V gives CDR1 SGHTA, CDR2 FQGNSA. DNA of the CDR3: TGTGCCAGCAGCTTAGTCTACGGGACGGGTGAGCAGTTCTTC. The encoded protein is CASSLVYGTGEQFF. The whole variable domain, filled in from reference TRBV7-2 and TRBJ2-1, reads GAGVSQSPSNKVTEKGKDVELRCDPISGHTALYWYRQSLGQGLEFLIYFQGNSAPDKSGLPSDRFSAERTGGSVSTLTIQRTQQEDSAVYLCASSLVYGTGEQFFGPGTRLTVL.

The chain is built from TRBV6-1 and TRBJ2-1, with D possibly matching TRBD2 (6 bases). CDR1 MNHNS and CDR2 SASEGT come from the germline V gene. This CDR3 comprises 14 residues. V shed 1 base and J shed 10 bases, with 14 bases lying between them. CDR3 loop: CASSEVRRGREQFF. The DNA of the CDR3 is TGTGCCAGCAGTGAAGTTCGGAGGGGACGAGAGCAGTTCTTC.

V and J are TRBV2 and TRBJ2-1; D unclear. The V and J ends lost 6 bases and 16 bases respectively, with 7 bases between them. The CDR3 is 8 residues long. Germline V lookup: CDR1 SNHLY, CDR2 FYNNEI. CDR3 residues: CASRDLFF. CDR3 in DNA: TGTGCCAGCAGAGATCTCTTCTTC.

The chain carries TRBV7-2 and TRBJ1-1; D gene unclear. This CDR3 is 13 amino acids long. With 8 bases removed from V and 1 base from J, the gap between germline ends came to 11 bases. The germline gives CDR1 SGHTA, CDR2 FQGNSA. The CDR3 sequence is CASGLHQNTEAFF. DNA for the CDR3: TGTGCCAGCGGCCTCCACCAGAACACTGAAGCTTTCTTT.

This clone was seen only once. The chain is built from TRBV6-6 and TRBJ2-3; a weak D match, TRBD1 (6 bases). Trimming stripped 9 bases from V and 4 bases from J, with 14 bases between. The CDR3 runs 13 residues. Germline CDR1 is MNHNY and CDR2 is SVGAGI (reference sequence). The CDR3 nucleotides read TGTGCCAGTTTACAGGGTCTGGCAGATACGCAGTATTTT. It yields the protein CASLQGLADTQYF.

The rearrangement uses TRBV15 and TRBJ1-2; TRBD1 is a possible D gene (5 bases). V was shortened by 1 base and J by 5 bases, with 14 bases between the two germline ends. Per the germline V gene, CDR1 is LNHNV and CDR2 is YYDKDF (reference sequence). This CDR3 comprises 15 residues. The CDR3 coding sequence is TGTGCCACCAGCAGAGCCCTGGGGGAATGGTATGGCTACACCTTC. As protein: CATSRALGEWYGYTF.

CDR3 amino acids: CASSLTNGGQPQHF. The CDR3 region has the DNA TGTGCCAGCAGTTTAACCAACGGTGGTCAGCCCCAGCATTTT. The V gene is TRBV28, the J gene TRBJ1-5; unclear D gene. The CDR3 has 14 amino acids. CDR1 MDHEN and CDR2 SYDVKM come from the germline V gene. The V and J ends lost 2 bases and 6 bases respectively, with 11 bases between them.

The table lists this clone with a few counts. This chain uses TRBV19 with TRBJ1-5, with a weak D call TRBD1 (6 bases). CDR3 length equals 13 residues. Germline V gene lookup returns CDR1 LNHDA and CDR2 SQIVND (reference sequence). The V end was cut by 5 bases, the J end by 7 bases, with 12 bases between. CDR3 nucleotide sequence: TGTGCCAGTAGTCGAACAGGGTTACAGCCCCAGCATTTT. Translated: CASSRTGLQPQHF.

The chain couples TRBV30 to TRBJ1-1; 7 bases line up with TRBD1. With V trimmed by 4 bases and J by 3 bases, 8 bases remained unmatched. This CDR3 has 14 residues. From germline, CDR1 is GTSNPN and CDR2 SVGIG (reference sequence). The CDR3 region has the DNA TGTGCCTGGACCCTCGACAGGGACGACACTGAAGCTTTCTTT. Its translation is CAWTLDRDDTEAFF. The whole variable domain, filled in from reference TRBV30 and TRBJ1-1, reads SQTIHQWPATLVQPVGSPLSLECTVEGTSNPNLYWYRQAAGRGLQLLFYSVGIGQISSEVPQNLSASRPQDRQFILSSKKLLLSDSGFYLCAWTLDRDDTEAFFGQGTRLTVV.